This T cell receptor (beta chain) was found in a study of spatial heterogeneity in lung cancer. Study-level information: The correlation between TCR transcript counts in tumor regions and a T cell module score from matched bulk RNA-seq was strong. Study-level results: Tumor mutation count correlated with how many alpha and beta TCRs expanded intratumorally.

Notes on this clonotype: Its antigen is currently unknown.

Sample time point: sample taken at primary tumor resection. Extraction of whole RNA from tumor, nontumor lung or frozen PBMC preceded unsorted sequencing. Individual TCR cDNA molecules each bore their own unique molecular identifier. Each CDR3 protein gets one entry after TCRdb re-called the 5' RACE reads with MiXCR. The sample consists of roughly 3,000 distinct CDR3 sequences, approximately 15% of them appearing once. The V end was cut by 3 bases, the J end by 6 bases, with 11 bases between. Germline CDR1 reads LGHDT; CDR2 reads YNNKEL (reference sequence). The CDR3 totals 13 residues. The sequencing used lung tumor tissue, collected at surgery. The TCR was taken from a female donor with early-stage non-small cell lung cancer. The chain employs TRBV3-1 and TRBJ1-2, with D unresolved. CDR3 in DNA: TGTGCCAGCAGCCATAGAAGGGAGGATGGCTACACCTTC. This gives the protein CASSHRREDGYTF.